The rows below give T cell receptor beta chains drawn from one sample of a study of T-cell reconstitution after alpha-beta-depleted transplantation in children. From the PCR reads, TCRdb called clonotypes with MiXCR, one entry per CDR3 protein. The data show about 830,000 distinct CDR3 sequences, 15% to 20% seen once. The specimen comprised PBMCs, mostly from graft donor cells, sampled 360 days after TCRalphabeta/CD19-depleted stem cell transplant. All receptors derive from a male patient younger than 18 who had a stem cell transplant for acute lymphoblastic leukemia, so the T cells may come from the graft donor. CDR3s include the opening cysteine and the closing phenylalanine or tryptophan. Each record gives: V gene, clone size, D gene, J gene, CDR3 protein, CDR3 DNA. A D gene is named only where the DNA matches it firmly. Clone size, where shown, is once, few, many, or a class for clones that have expanded.

V: TRBV24-1; size: few; D: NA; J: TRBJ1-5; CDR3: CATSDLLDSFYSNQPQHF; DNA: TGTGCCACCAGTGATTTGCTGGATTCCTTTTATAGCAATCAGCCCCAGCATTTT
V: TRBV7-8; size: few; D: NA; J: TRBJ2-7; CDR3: CASSLLGRTISYEQYF; DNA: TGTGCCAGCAGCCTGCTAGGGCGGACTATCTCCTACGAGCAGTACTTC
V: TRBV14; size: few; D: NA; J: TRBJ2-6; CDR3: CASSQDPPWSGANVLTF; DNA: TGTGCCAGCAGCCAAGACCCCCCCTGGTCTGGGGCCAACGTCCTGACTTTC
V: TRBV7-2; size: few; D: NA; J: TRBJ2-7; CDR3: CASSQTRVGEQYF; DNA: TGTGCCAGCAGCCAAACTAGGGTGGGGGAGCAGTACTTC
V: TRBV2; size: few; D: TRBD1; J: TRBJ2-1; CDR3: CASTSRAPGQGANMFF; DNA: TGTGCCAGCACTAGTCGTGCCCCGGGACAGGGGGCGAATATGTTCTTC
V: TRBV7-3; size: many; D: NA; J: TRBJ2-5; CDR3: CASSLNVGGQETQYF; DNA: TGTGCCAGCAGCTTAAACGTGGGAGGCCAAGAGACCCAGTACTTC
V: TRBV5-1; size: NA; D: TRBD2; J: TRBJ2-2; CDR3: CASSAGLAGVTGELFF; DNA: TGCGCCAGCAGCGCAGGACTAGCGGGAGTCACCGGGGAGCTGTTTTTT
V: TRBV10-3; size: few; D: TRBD1; J: TRBJ2-7; CDR3: CAISEEGQGSYEQYF; DNA: TGTGCCATCAGTGAGGAGGGACAGGGCAGTTACGAGCAGTACTTC
V: TRBV20-1; size: NA; D: TRBD1; J: TRBJ2-5; CDR3: CSAPYRGLETQYF; DNA: TGCAGTGCTCCCTACAGGGGGTTAGAGACCCAGTACTTC
V: TRBV7-9; size: once; D: NA; J: TRBJ2-6; CDR3: CASRSGESGANVLTF; DNA: TGTGCCAGCAGATCAGGGGAGTCTGGGGCCAACGTCCTGACTTTC
V: TRBV12-3/TRBV12-4; size: many; D: NA; J: TRBJ2-1; CDR3: CASSLIPYHNEQFF; DNA: TGTGCCAGCAGTTTAATTCCTTACCACAATGAGCAGTTCTTC
V: TRBV12-3/TRBV12-4; size: NA; D: NA; J: TRBJ1-1; CDR3: CASSPTRLGNTEAFF; DNA: TGTGCCAGCAGTCCGACCCGGCTCGGGAACACTGAAGCTTTCTTT
V: TRBV29-1; size: few; D: NA; J: TRBJ2-7; CDR3: CSVEMGAYEQYF; DNA: TGCAGCGTTGAAATGGGGGCTTACGAGCAGTACTTC
V: TRBV27; size: NA; D: TRBD1; J: TRBJ2-1; CDR3: CASSFTFRGPPVINEQFF; DNA: TGTGCCAGCAGTTTTACTTTTAGGGGGCCCCCGGTGATCAATGAGCAGTTCTTC
V: TRBV11-1; size: NA; D: TRBD1; J: TRBJ2-6; CDR3: CASNSNPAGQGSGANVLTF; DNA: TGTGCCAGCAACTCCAACCCAGCGGGACAGGGGTCTGGGGCCAACGTCCTGACTTTC
V: TRBV12-3/TRBV12-4; size: many; D: NA; J: TRBJ2-1; CDR3: CASSPRGSYNEQFF; DNA: TGTGCCAGCAGTCCCAGGGGATCCTACAATGAGCAGTTCTTC
V: TRBV7-9; size: NA; D: TRBD2; J: TRBJ2-1; CDR3: CASSLALAGDEVF; DNA: TGTGCCAGCAGCTTAGCGCTTGCGGGAGATGAGGTCTTC
V: TRBV2; size: few; D: TRBD1; J: TRBJ2-3; CDR3: CASRETGGQDTQYF; DNA: TGTGCCAGCAGGGAGACAGGGGGGCAAGATACGCAGTATTTT
V: TRBV4-1; size: NA; D: TRBD2; J: TRBJ2-7; CDR3: CASSRGLLRTSGSGEQYF; DNA: TGCGCCAGCAGCCGAGGACTGCTCCGGACTAGCGGGAGCGGCGAGCAGTACTTC
V: TRBV21-1; size: NA; D: NA; J: TRBJ2-7; CDR3: CASARTPNYEQYF; DNA: TGTGCCAGCGCTCGGACTCCTAACTACGAGCAGTACTTC
V: TRBV6-1; size: few; D: NA; J: TRBJ1-5; CDR3: CASRAYKGSNQPQHF; DNA: TGTGCCAGCAGGGCCTATAAGGGTAGCAATCAGCCCCAGCATTTT
V: TRBV29-1; size: few; D: NA; J: TRBJ2-2; CDR3: CSVEWTLATGELFF; DNA: TGCAGCGTTGAGTGGACATTGGCCACCGGGGAGCTGTTTTTT
V: TRBV12-3/TRBV12-4; size: few; D: NA; J: TRBJ2-3; CDR3: CASKPRASTDTQYF; DNA: TGTGCCAGCAAACCACGGGCGAGCACAGATACGCAGTATTTT
V: TRBV20-1; size: few; D: NA; J: TRBJ2-4; CDR3: CSARRGFARREENIQYF; DNA: TGCAGTGCCCGGAGAGGGTTCGCCCGAAGAGAAGAAAACATTCAGTACTTC
V: TRBV6-5; size: NA; D: TRBD2; J: TRBJ2-3; CDR3: CASSRRLAGGTDTQYF; DNA: TGTGCCAGCAGTCGCCGACTAGCGGGGGGCACAGATACGCAGTATTTT
V: TRBV7-9; size: few; D: TRBD2; J: TRBJ2-1; CDR3: CASSPAGGYYNEQFF; DNA: TGTGCCAGCAGCCCAGCGGGGGGTTACTACAATGAGCAGTTCTTC
V: TRBV5-5; size: NA; D: TRBD2; J: TRBJ2-5; CDR3: CASNPLSGIRFETQYF; DNA: TGTGCCAGCAACCCCCTGAGCGGGATTCGATTCGAGACCCAGTACTTC
V: TRBV7-9; size: NA; D: TRBD2; J: TRBJ2-7; CDR3: CASSRIVGLAGGTEQYF; DNA: TGTGCCAGCAGCCGGATCGTTGGACTAGCGGGAGGAACCGAGCAGTACTTC
V: TRBV27; size: NA; D: NA; J: TRBJ2-7; CDR3: CASSLSSGGDEQYF; DNA: TGTGCCAGCAGTTTATCCAGCGGCGGAGACGAGCAGTACTTC
V: TRBV5-1; size: few; D: NA; J: TRBJ2-7; CDR3: CASSQTGAEQYF; DNA: TGCGCCAGCAGCCAGACGGGAGCGGAGCAGTACTTC
V: TRBV2; size: NA; D: NA; J: TRBJ2-3; CDR3: CASSEALGDTTDTQYF; DNA: TGTGCCAGCAGTGAAGCTTTGGGGGACACCACAGATACGCAGTATTTT
V: TRBV4-1; size: many; D: TRBD2; J: TRBJ2-1; CDR3: CASSQVGRAINEQFF; DNA: TGCGCCAGCAGCCAAGTCGGGAGGGCGATCAATGAGCAGTTCTTC
V: TRBV5-1; size: few; D: NA; J: TRBJ2-6; CDR3: CASSLRSAGANVLTF; DNA: TGCGCCAGCAGCTTGAGGTCAGCTGGGGCCAACGTCCTGACTTTC
V: TRBV24-1; size: few; D: TRBD1; J: TRBJ1-1; CDR3: CATSRQGNTEAFF; DNA: TGTGCCACCAGTAGACAGGGGAACACTGAAGCTTTCTTT
V: TRBV5-1; size: NA; D: NA; J: TRBJ1-2; CDR3: CASSRGPPRNYGYTF; DNA: TGCGCCAGCAGCCGGGGACCTCCTCGGAACTATGGCTACACCTTC
V: TRBV21-1; size: NA; D: NA; J: TRBJ1-2; CDR3: CASSKATQDGYTF; DNA: TGTGCCAGCAGCAAAGCAACTCAGGATGGCTACACCTTC
V: TRBV7-9; size: NA; D: TRBD2; J: TRBJ2-3; CDR3: CASSFRTSGGDTDTQYF; DNA: TGTGCCAGCAGCTTCAGGACTAGCGGAGGGGACACAGATACGCAGTATTTT
V: TRBV9; size: many; D: NA; J: TRBJ2-1; CDR3: CASSARLDNEQFF; DNA: TGTGCCAGCAGCGCCCGACTAGACAATGAGCAGTTCTTC
V: TRBV29-1; size: NA; D: NA; J: TRBJ2-4; CDR3: CSVEPEGAIQYF; DNA: TGCAGCGTTGAACCGGAGGGGGCCATTCAGTACTTC
V: TRBV7-6; size: NA; D: TRBD1; J: TRBJ2-7; CDR3: CASSLGYRGYEQYF; DNA: TGTGCCAGCAGCTTAGGATACAGGGGATACGAGCAGTACTTC
V: TRBV2; size: few; D: NA; J: TRBJ2-2; CDR3: CASGSPGELFF; DNA: TGTGCCAGCGGTAGCCCCGGGGAGCTGTTTTTT
V: TRBV29-1; size: NA; D: TRBD2; J: TRBJ2-1; CDR3: CSERTSDYNEQFF; DNA: TGCAGCGAGAGAACTAGCGACTACAATGAGCAGTTCTTC
V: TRBV7-8; size: NA; D: NA; J: TRBJ2-1; CDR3: CASSWSRRDNEQFF; DNA: TGTGCCAGCAGCTGGAGTAGGAGGGACAATGAGCAGTTCTTC
V: TRBV14; size: NA; D: TRBD2; J: TRBJ2-5; CDR3: CASSHAGVKETQYF; DNA: TGTGCCAGCAGCCACGCGGGAGTCAAGGAGACCCAGTACTTC
V: TRBV10-1; size: many; D: NA; J: TRBJ1-1; CDR3: CASSYRENTEAFF; DNA: TGCGCCAGCAGTTACAGGGAAAACACTGAAGCTTTCTTT
V: TRBV19; size: few; D: NA; J: TRBJ2-1; CDR3: CASSIDRESSYNEQFF; DNA: TGTGCCAGTAGTATAGACAGGGAGAGCTCCTACAATGAGCAGTTCTTC
V: TRBV11-1; size: NA; D: TRBD1; J: TRBJ2-1; CDR3: CASSFQPYRGDLYNEQFF; DNA: TGTGCCAGCAGCTTCCAACCGTACAGGGGCGACCTTTACAATGAGCAGTTCTTC
V: TRBV5-1; size: NA; D: NA; J: TRBJ1-2; CDR3: CASRRGEGYTF; DNA: TGCGCCAGCAGGAGGGGGGAAGGCTACACCTTC
V: TRBV6-2/TRBV6-3; size: NA; D: NA; J: TRBJ1-1; CDR3: CASSYGVAGTEAFF; DNA: TGTGCCAGCAGTTACGGGGTCGCAGGCACTGAAGCTTTCTTT
V: TRBV14; size: few; D: NA; J: TRBJ2-1; CDR3: CASSQTASHSYNEQFF; DNA: TGTGCCAGCAGCCAGACAGCAAGCCACTCCTACAATGAGCAGTTCTTC
V: TRBV10-3; size: many; D: NA; J: TRBJ2-1; CDR3: CAISESVVGASYNEQFF; DNA: TGTGCCATCAGTGAGTCTGTGGTTGGGGCTAGCTACAATGAGCAGTTCTTC
V: TRBV18; size: NA; D: NA; J: TRBJ2-3; CDR3: CASSPPPGAFTDTQYF; DNA: TGTGCCAGCTCACCACCACCAGGGGCTTTCACAGATACGCAGTATTTT
V: TRBV7-9; size: NA; D: NA; J: TRBJ2-1; CDR3: CATRTVINEQFF; DNA: TGTGCCACCAGAACGGTTATTAATGAGCAGTTCTTC
V: TRBV4-1; size: few; D: NA; J: TRBJ2-3; CDR3: CASSPLPVSTDTQYF; DNA: TGCGCCAGCAGCCCCTTACCCGTTAGCACAGATACGCAGTATTTT
V: TRBV6-1; size: many; D: NA; J: TRBJ2-7; CDR3: CASSPSAAYEQYF; DNA: TGTGCCAGCAGCCCTAGCGCAGCCTACGAGCAGTACTTC
V: TRBV6-2/TRBV6-3; size: few; D: NA; J: TRBJ2-1; CDR3: CASSYSRERLKLYNEQFF; DNA: TGTGCCAGCAGTTACTCTCGTGAGAGGCTGAAGCTTTACAATGAGCAGTTCTTC
V: TRBV7-2; size: few; D: TRBD2; J: TRBJ2-5; CDR3: CASTRRGLEGTQYF; DNA: TGTGCCAGCACCAGACGGGGACTAGAAGGGACCCAGTACTTC